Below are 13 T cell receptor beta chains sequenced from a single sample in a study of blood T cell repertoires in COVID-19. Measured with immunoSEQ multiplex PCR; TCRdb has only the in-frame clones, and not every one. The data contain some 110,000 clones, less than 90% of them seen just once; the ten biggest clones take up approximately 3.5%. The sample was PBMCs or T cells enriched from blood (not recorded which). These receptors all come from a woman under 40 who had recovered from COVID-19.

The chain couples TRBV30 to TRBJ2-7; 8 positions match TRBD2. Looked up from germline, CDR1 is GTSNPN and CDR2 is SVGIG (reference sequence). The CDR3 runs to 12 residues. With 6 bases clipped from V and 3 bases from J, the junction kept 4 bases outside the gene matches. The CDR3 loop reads CACYTSGYEQYF. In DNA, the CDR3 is TGTGCCTGTTATACTAGCGGCTACGAGCAGTACTTC.

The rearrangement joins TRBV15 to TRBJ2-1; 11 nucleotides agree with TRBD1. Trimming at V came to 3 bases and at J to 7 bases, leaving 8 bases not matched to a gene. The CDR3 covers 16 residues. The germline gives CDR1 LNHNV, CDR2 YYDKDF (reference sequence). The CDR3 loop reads CATSRGGQGVRNEQFF. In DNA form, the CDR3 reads TGTGCCACCAGCAGGGGGGGACAGGGGGTTCGGAATGAGCAGTTCTTC.

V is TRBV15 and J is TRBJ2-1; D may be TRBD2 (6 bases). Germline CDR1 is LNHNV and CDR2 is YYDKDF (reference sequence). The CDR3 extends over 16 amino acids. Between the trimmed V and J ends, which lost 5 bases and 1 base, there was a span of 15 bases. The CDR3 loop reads CATSRFASESYNEQFF. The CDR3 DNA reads TGTGCCACCAGCCGTTTCGCTAGCGAGTCCTACAATGAGCAGTTCTTC.

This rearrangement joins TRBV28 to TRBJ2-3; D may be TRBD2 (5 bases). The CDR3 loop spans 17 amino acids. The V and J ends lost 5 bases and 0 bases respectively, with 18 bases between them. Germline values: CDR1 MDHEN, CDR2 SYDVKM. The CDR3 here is CASSVLVIVSSTDTQYF. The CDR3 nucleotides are TGTGCCAGCAGTGTACTAGTCATTGTTTCTAGCACAGATACGCAGTATTTT.

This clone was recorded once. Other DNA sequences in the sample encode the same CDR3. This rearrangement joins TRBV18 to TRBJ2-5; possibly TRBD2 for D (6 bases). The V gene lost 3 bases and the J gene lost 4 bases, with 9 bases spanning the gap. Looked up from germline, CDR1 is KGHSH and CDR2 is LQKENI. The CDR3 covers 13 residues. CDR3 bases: TGTGCCAGCTCACCCCTGGGGGGAGAGACCCAGTACTTC. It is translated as CASSPLGGETQYF.

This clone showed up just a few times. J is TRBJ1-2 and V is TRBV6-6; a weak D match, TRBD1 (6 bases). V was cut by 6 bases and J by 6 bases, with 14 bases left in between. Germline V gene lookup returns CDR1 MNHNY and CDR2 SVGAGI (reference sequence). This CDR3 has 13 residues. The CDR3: CASRDQGTHGYTF. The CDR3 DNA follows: TGTGCCAGCAGGGATCAGGGGACGCATGGCTACACCTTC.

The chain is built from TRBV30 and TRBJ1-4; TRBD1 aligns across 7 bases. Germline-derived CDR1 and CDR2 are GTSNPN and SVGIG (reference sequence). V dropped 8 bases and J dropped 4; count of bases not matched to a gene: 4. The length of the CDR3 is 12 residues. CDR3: CALGQLNEKLFF. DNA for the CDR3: TGTGCCCTGGGACAGCTTAATGAAAAACTGTTTTTT.

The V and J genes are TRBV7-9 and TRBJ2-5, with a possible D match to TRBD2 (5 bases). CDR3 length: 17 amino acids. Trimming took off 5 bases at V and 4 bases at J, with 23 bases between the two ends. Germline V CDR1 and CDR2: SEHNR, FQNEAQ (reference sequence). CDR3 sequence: CASSLRGGPRMGETQYF. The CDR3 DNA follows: TGTGCCAGCAGCCTACGAGGAGGTCCGCGCATGGGAGAGACCCAGTACTTC.

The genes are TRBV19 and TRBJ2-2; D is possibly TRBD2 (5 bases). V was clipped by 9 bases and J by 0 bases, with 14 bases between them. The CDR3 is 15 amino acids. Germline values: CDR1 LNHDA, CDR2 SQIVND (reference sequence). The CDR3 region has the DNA TGTGCCAGCGCGGACTGGGCGGCGAACACCGGGGAGCTGTTTTTT. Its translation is CASADWAANTGELFF.

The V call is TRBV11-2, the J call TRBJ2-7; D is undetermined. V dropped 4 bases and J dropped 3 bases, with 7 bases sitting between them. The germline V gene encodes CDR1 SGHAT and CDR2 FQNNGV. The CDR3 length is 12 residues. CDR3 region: CASSSSFYEQYF. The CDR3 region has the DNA TGTGCCAGCAGCTCTTCCTTCTACGAGCAGTACTTC.

Here the CDR3 DNA reads TGTGCCAGCAGCCCAGGGGGGAGCGAGCAGTACTTC. This codes for CASSPGGSEQYF. This sequence joins TRBV11-3 and TRBJ2-7, with D perhaps TRBD1 (7 bases). CDR1 and CDR2 (germline): SGHNT, YENEEA. The V and J ends lost 5 bases and 6 bases respectively, with 11 bases between them. This CDR3 has 12 amino acids.

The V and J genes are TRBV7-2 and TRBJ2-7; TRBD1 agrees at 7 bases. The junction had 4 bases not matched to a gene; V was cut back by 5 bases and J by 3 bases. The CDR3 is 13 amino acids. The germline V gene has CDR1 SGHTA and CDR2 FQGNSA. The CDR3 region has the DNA TGTGCCAGCAGCACCACAGGGGTCTACGAGCAGTACTTC. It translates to CASSTTGVYEQYF. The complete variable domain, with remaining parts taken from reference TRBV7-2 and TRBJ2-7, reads GAGVSQSPSNKVTEKGKDVELRCDPISGHTALYWYRQSLGQGLEFLIYFQGNSAPDKSGLPSDRFSAERTGGSVSTLTIQRTQQEDSAVYLCASSTTGVYEQYFGPGTRLTVT.

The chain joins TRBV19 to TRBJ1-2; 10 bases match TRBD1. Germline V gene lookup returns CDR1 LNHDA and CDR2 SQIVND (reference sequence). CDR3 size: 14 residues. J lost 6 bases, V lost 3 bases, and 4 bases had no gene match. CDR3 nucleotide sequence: TGTGCCAGTAGTATCGGGACAGGGGATCATGGCTACACCTTC. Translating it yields CASSIGTGDHGYTF.